This record covers a single T cell receptor beta chain. Its binding antigen is unknown. Within one base of it there is no much larger clone, and no base qualities were kept. The entry originates in a study of PD-L1 blockade in urothelial cancer (dated by TCRdb to about 2017). Notes on the research overall: All patients started therapy around 2014 and received atezolizumab 1,200 mg intravenously every 3 weeks. Pretreatment tumor samples, along with matched peripheral blood collected serially before and after atezolizumab treatment, underwent TCR sequencing. Blood samples gave median yields of 141,255 T cells and more than 80,000 unique TCRs, along with a median clonality of about 0.084. Patients had an ECOG performance status of 0 or 1 and had received between 0 and 3 prior chemotherapy regimens. Durable clinical benefit meant progression-free survival longer than 6 months, and TCR features were also tested against progression-free and overall survival. Pretreatment blood TCR-seq was available for nearly 30 patients, at least one posttreatment blood collection was obtained for 24 patients, and tumor TCR-seq was available for 24 patients. Blood samples were analyzed 3 weeks after the start of treatment (second dose) and 6 weeks after the start of treatment. About 90% of the 29 patients were identified as males with urothelial cancer of bladder origin, and a prior smoking history was reported by 18 of 29 patients. In the same patients, whole exome sequencing and RNA sequencing of pretreatment tumors were performed in addition to TCR sequencing. Ten or so patients reached durable clinical benefit, while 20 patients did not. The study was an exploratory multi-omic analysis of somatic, immune and clinical correlates of response to PD-L1 blockade with atezolizumab in urothelial cancer.

CDR1 is given as SGDLS and CDR2 as YYNGEE, both from the germline V gene. V lost 0 bases and J lost 5 bases; the stretch between them is 15 bases long. Measured from the cysteine to the phenylalanine, the CDR3 is 15 residues long. Left in the record is the CDR3 DNA by itself, 45 bases read in frame from the first base. The cohort comprised roughly 30 patients with locally advanced or metastatic urothelial carcinoma treated at Memorial Sloan Kettering on a trial protocol. Peripheral blood mononuclear cells were collected pretreatment and during treatment, with between 1 and 8 total time points per patient. The Qiagen DNeasy Blood extraction kit was used to purify genomic DNA from total PBMCs and tumor samples. Collected pretreatment and during treatment, PBMCs were isolated and stored as previously described. Synthetic TCR analog templates were spiked into each PCR to estimate absolute template abundance from read counts. Using the immunoSEQ assay, TCRbeta CDR3 regions were amplified from genomic DNA with bias-controlled V and J gene primers. Sequencing of rearranged TCRbeta segments was done at approximately 20X coverage. The paper's data handling went like this. Sequencing errors were corrected by clustering, and CDR3s were annotated against IMGT so that V, D and J genes could be assigned. Only productive TCRbeta rearrangements were used in downstream analyses, excluding out-of-frame or stop-codon sequences. Clonality was computed as one minus Shannon entropy normalized by the log of the number of unique productive sequences. Clones differing between time points or between blood and tumor were identified by Fisher's exact test with Benjamini-Hochberg correction at adjusted p below 0.01. The source is immuneACCESS, and TCRdb retained only in-frame sequences with V and J called. Part of the clones is not carried over; for the studies checked, unresolved V genes explain less than half of this, and the remainder is unexplained. The V and J calls and clone size were taken over from that table, and D and trimming were inferred from the DNA. This sample lists around 30,000 clones; about 89% were detected once. The top ten hold 2.5% to 3.5% of the sample.

Findings and caveats that apply to the study as a whole: At 3 weeks after the start of treatment, tumor-associated TCR clones in peripheral blood had expanded more in patients with durable benefit (n ≈ 24, p = 0.022). Improved progression-free and overall survival was found to be associated with pretreatment peripheral blood TCR clonality below the median. Because the sample size was small (n ≈ 28) and many of the analyses were exploratory, the results are meant to be hypothesis-generating.

The V and J segments used are TRBV9 and TRBJ2-7; a tentative D call is TRBD2 (5 bases match). The sequenced sample was PBMCs, obtained around atezolizumab (anti-PD-L1) treatment. This TCR was sampled from a man aged 45-60 years with urothelial cancer. The DNA reads TGTGCCAGCAGCGTAGGTACCCTTGGGAGAAACGAGCAGTACTTC. Its amino acids are CASSVGTLGRNEQYF.